The rows below give T cell receptor beta chains drawn from one sample of a study of T cell changes during pregnancy in multiple sclerosis. Sequenced by immunoSEQ multiplex PCR; TCRdb stores in-frame clones only, minus some. Altogether 40,000 to 50,000 clones are present, about 94% being singletons, with the ten largest covering around 8.1%. Sequences were derived from CD8+ T cells from peripheral blood mononuclear cells, sampled in the third trimester of pregnancy. The receptors here all came from a female donor with multiple sclerosis, enrolled in a pregnancy study. Both conserved end residues are part of each CDR3. D genes are given only for firm matches. A clone size is listed for some rows: how often the clone was seen (once, few, many), or a class if it is expanded.

size,D,J,length,V,CDR3,DNA
.,TRBD2,TRBJ2-1,15,TRBV27,CASSPPASGNNEQFF,TGTGCCAGCAGTCCCCCTGCTAGCGGTAACAATGAGCAGTTCTTC
once,.,TRBJ2-5,14,TRBV28,CASSLWEDQETQYF,TGTGCCAGCAGTTTGTGGGAGGACCAAGAGACCCAGTACTTC
.,TRBD2,TRBJ2-1,15,TRBV9,CASSVARTSGNEQFF,TGTGCCAGCAGCGTAGCTAGAACTAGCGGGAATGAGCAGTTCTTC
.,.,TRBJ1-5,13,TRBV9,CASSAEVNQPQHF,TGTGCCAGCAGCGCCGAGGTCAATCAGCCCCAGCATTTT
.,.,TRBJ2-2,15,TRBV15,CATSNPGRGTGELFF,TGTGCCACCAGCAATCCGGGCCGGGGGACCGGGGAGCTGTTTTTT
.,.,TRBJ2-1,15,TRBV28,CASSSRIYSGNEQFF,TGTGCCAGCAGTTCAAGGATCTACTCCGGGAATGAGCAGTTCTTC
.,.,TRBJ1-5,14,TRBV28,CASSGQYSNQPQHF,TGTGCCAGCAGTGGACAGTATAGCAATCAGCCCCAGCATTTT
.,TRBD1,TRBJ2-7,14,TRBV2,CASSPGQGFHEQYF,TGTGCCAGCAGTCCGGGACAGGGATTCCACGAGCAGTACTTC
.,TRBD1,TRBJ2-7,13,TRBV28,CAGANRGSYEQYF,TGTGCCGGAGCCAACAGGGGGTCCTACGAGCAGTACTTC
.,.,TRBJ2-7,13,TRBV5-1,CASSWGVLYEQYF,TGCGCCAGCAGCTGGGGGGTGCTTTACGAGCAGTACTTC
.,.,TRBJ2-3,15,TRBV7-9,CASSLGPSGTDTQYF,TGTGCCAGCAGCTTAGGACCCAGCGGGACAGATACGCAGTATTTT
.,TRBD2,TRBJ2-2,17,TRBV7-9,CASSAPGLADPTGELFF,TGTGCCAGCAGCGCACCGGGACTAGCGGATCCCACCGGGGAGCTGTTTTTT
few,TRBD2,TRBJ2-3,17,TRBV19,CASSILSGRGSEDTQYF,TGTGCCAGTAGTATCCTTAGCGGGCGGGGGTCGGAGGATACGCAGTATTTT
.,.,TRBJ2-2,12,TRBV6-5,CASTTVTGELFF,TGTGCCAGCACTACTGTGACCGGGGAGCTGTTTTTT
.,.,TRBJ1-3,15,TRBV5-1,CASTSGGGSGNTIYF,TGCGCCAGCACCTCTGGCGGGGGTTCGGGAAACACCATATATTTT
.,.,TRBJ1-1,13,TRBV21-1,CASSISGTTEAFF,TGTGCCAGCAGCATAAGCGGGACCACTGAAGCTTTCTTT
.,TRBD1,TRBJ1-4,14,TRBV28,CASRSGQQIEKLFF,TGTGCCAGCAGGTCGGGACAGCAAATTGAAAAACTGTTTTTT
.,TRBD2,TRBJ2-7,17,TRBV28,CASSLFSLAGGVYEQYF,TGTGCCAGCAGTTTATTTTCCCTAGCGGGAGGGGTCTACGAGCAGTACTTC
.,TRBD1,TRBJ2-1,14,TRBV19,CASSIQGALNEQFF,TGTGCCAGTAGTATCCAGGGGGCGCTCAATGAGCAGTTCTTC
.,TRBD2,TRBJ2-1,15,TRBV7-7,CASSSGLAGWNEQFF,TGTGCTAGCAGCTCCGGACTAGCGGGTTGGAATGAGCAGTTCTTC
.,.,TRBJ1-1,12,TRBV27,CASSQGLGEAFF,TGTGCCAGCAGTCAGGGGTTGGGGGAAGCTTTCTTT
once,.,TRBJ1-1,14,TRBV6-5,CASSYSDSNTEAFF,TGTGCCAGCAGTTACTCCGACAGTAACACTGAAGCTTTCTTT
.,.,TRBJ1-1,13,TRBV7-9,CASSYQGLNEAFF,TGTGCCAGCAGCTACCAGGGACTAAATGAAGCTTTCTTT
.,TRBD2,TRBJ2-7,15,TRBV13,CASSSRDSGTYEQYF,TGTGCCAGCAGCTCCCGTGATAGCGGGACCTACGAGCAGTACTTC
few,.,TRBJ1-5,15,TRBV5-5,CASSPRGGEGQPQHF,TGTGCCAGCAGCCCCAGGGGAGGGGAGGGTCAGCCCCAGCATTTT
.,TRBD1,TRBJ1-2,14,TRBV9,CASSADRVKRGYTF,TGTGCCAGCAGCGCAGACAGGGTTAAGAGGGGCTACACCTTC
once,.,TRBJ2-3,11,TRBV20-1,CSARFTDTQYF,TGCAGTGCGCGGTTCACAGATACGCAGTATTTT
once,.,TRBJ2-7,13,TRBV28,CAISYSPRDEQYF,TGTGCCATTTCCTACTCCCCCCGGGACGAGCAGTACTTC
.,.,TRBJ2-1,17,TRBV19,CASSRTFPDSSYNEQFF,TGTGCCAGTAGTAGGACATTTCCCGATAGCTCCTACAATGAGCAGTTCTTC